Below, one TCR beta chain is given with its context. The data originate from a study of blood T cell repertoires in COVID-19. Study information: Samples came from the United States, Italy and Spain, spanning acute and convalescent COVID-19. PBMCs, B-cell-depleted T cells, or T cells provided the cDNA or gDNA that made up the material.

The germline CDR1 and CDR2 sequences are WSHSY and SAAADI. The CDR3 runs to 15 residues. J was trimmed by 8 bases and V by 2 bases; bases with no gene match: 7. Source study methods: For nucleated cells, counts were estimated from reference gene primer amplification. Assay: immunoSEQ multiplex PCR; the TCRdb copy retains only in-frame clones and omits some. V and J calls and clone size are as listed in that table; D and trimming were resolved from the DNA. Of about 200,000 clones listed, approximately 86% are singletons. The sequence came from a man aged 60 to 75 with acute or convalescent COVID-19. V is TRBV10-2 and J is TRBJ1-4; 8 nucleotides line up with TRBD1. Sequenced input: peripheral blood. CDR3 DNA sequence: TGCGCCAGCAGTGAGGGTTCAGGGGGCCGGGAAAAACTGTTTTTT. It specifies CASSEGSGGREKLFF.